What follows describes a single TCR beta chain. Its target is not known. Time point in this sample: pretreatment peripheral blood. Trimming at V came to 6 bases and at J to 1 base, leaving 5 bases not matched to a gene. Germline CDR1 MNHEY, CDR2 SVGAGI. This CDR3 comprises 15 residues. Some clones are missing from TCRdb's copy, which holds only in-frame ones; the method was immunoSEQ multiplex PCR. The repertoire holds about 80,000 clones, with 70% to 90% as singletons. The data derive from a study of PD-L1 blockade in urothelial cancer. Background on the study: Prior exposure to chemotherapy in patients amounted to 0 to 3 regimens received. Analyses used blood from 3 weeks (second dose) and 6 weeks after treatment start. Study results and caveats: Stronger expansion of tumor-associated clones in blood at 3 weeks distinguished durable-benefit patients.

The clonotype comes from a man aged 35 to 55 with urothelial cancer. Material: PBMCs, obtained around atezolizumab (anti-PD-L1) treatment. The rearrangement joins TRBV6-5 to TRBJ2-1; 8 positions match TRBD1. The CDR3 loop is CASSRDRGSYNEQFF. DNA of the CDR3: TGTGCCAGCAGCCGCGACAGGGGATCCTACAATGAGCAGTTCTTC.